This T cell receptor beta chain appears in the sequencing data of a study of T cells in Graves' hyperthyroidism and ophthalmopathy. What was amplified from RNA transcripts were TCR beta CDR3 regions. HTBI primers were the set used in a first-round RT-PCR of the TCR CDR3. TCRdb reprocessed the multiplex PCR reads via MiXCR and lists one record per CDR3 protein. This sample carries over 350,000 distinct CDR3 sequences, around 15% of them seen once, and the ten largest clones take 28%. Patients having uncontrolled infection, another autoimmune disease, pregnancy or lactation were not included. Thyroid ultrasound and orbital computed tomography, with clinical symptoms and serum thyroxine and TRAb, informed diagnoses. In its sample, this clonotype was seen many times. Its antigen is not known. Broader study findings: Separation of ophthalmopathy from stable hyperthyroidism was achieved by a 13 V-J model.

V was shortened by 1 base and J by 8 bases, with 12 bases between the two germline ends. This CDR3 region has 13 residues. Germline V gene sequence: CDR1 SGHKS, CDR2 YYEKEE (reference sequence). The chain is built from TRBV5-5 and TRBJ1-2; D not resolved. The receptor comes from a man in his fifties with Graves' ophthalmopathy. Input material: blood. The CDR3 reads CASSLSVNGGYTF. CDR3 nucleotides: TGTGCCAGCAGCTTGAGTGTGAATGGGGGCTACACCTTC.